This T cell receptor beta chain was sequenced during a study of long-term antiretroviral therapy in people with HIV. The study, taken as a whole, reports: The repertoire was dominated at all time points by clones expanded before ART. With ART, diversity went up but was still lower than in transplant donor controls.

This clone was observed a handful of times. The antigen remains unidentified. Each sample contained roughly 0.85-10 million cryopreserved PBMC, thawed before DNA extraction. Per germline, CDR1 SGHTA and CDR2 FQGNSA. Trimming pared 0 bases from V and 7 bases from J, leaving 10 bases between. This CDR3 contains 15 residues. Survey level was the resolution at which the v3.0 immunoSEQ assay ran. Profiling relied on immunoSEQ multiplex PCR, and the TCRdb table lists in-frame clones only, not all of them. In the table there are 25,000 to 35,000 clones, roughly 88% of which are singletons. Sample: unsorted PBMCs, taken 0.8 years before starting antiretroviral therapy. The TCR comes from a man aged 18 to 35 with HIV. The chain joins TRBV7-2 to TRBJ1-6; D perhaps matches TRBD1 (5 bases). CDR3 nucleotides: TGTGCCAGCAGCTTAGCGGGACGGGGGAATTCACCCCTCCACTTT. The encoded protein is CASSLAGRGNSPLHF.